This is a list of T cell receptor beta chains from one sample in a study of T cell repertoires in cytomegalovirus infection. The antigens for these receptors are not known. TCRdb reprocessed the reads via MiXCR and lists one record per CDR3 protein. The sample holds about 83,000 distinct CDR3 sequences, more than 20% seen once. This specimen was CD8+ T cells from cultured PBMCs, taken from culture after CMV antigen stimulation. The receptors here all came from a human donor in good health (CMV status not recorded). Some clones in this sample may be carry-over from other donors' samples. The CDR3 runs from the conserved cysteine through the conserved F or W. D genes are given only for firm matches. Where a row states a size, it is once, few, many or the class of an expanded clone; other rows omit it.

J gene,D gene,clone size,V gene,CDR3 DNA,CDR3 protein
TRBJ2-1,TRBD2,few,TRBV27,TGTGCCAGCAAACCAGCGGGGCCCCACAATGAGCAGTTCTTC,CASKPAGPHNEQFF
TRBJ1-3,TRBD1,few,TRBV12-3/TRBV12-4,TGTGCCAGCAGTTCCTGGGACAGTTCTGGAAACACCATATATTTT,CASSSWDSSGNTIYF
TRBJ2-7,.,few,TRBV5-6,TGTGCCAGCAGCTTGGAAGCCGACGAGCAGTACTTC,CASSLEADEQYF
TRBJ2-3,.,.,TRBV5-1,TGCGCCAGCAGCTGGGGTATTCGGGACGGATCTAGCACAGATACGCAGTATTTT,CASSWGIRDGSSTDTQYF
TRBJ2-2,.,few,TRBV7-3,TGTGCCAGCAGTTTAAGGGGGACAACCAGATCCGGGAGCACCGGGGAGCTGTTTTTT,CASSLRGTTRSGSTGELFF
TRBJ1-6,TRBD1,.,TRBV24-1,TGTGCCACCAGTGGACCCGACAGGGTGCTTCGGGATAGAAATTCACCCCTCCACTTT,CATSGPDRVLRDRNSPLHF
TRBJ2-2,.,many,TRBV7-3,TGTGCCAGTCGGACGGGCCCTGGGGCCGGGGAGCTGTTTTTT,CASRTGPGAGELFF
TRBJ2-2,TRBD2,few,TRBV20-1,TGCAGTGCTAGAGACCGTCAGCGGGAGGACCTCACCGGGGAGCTGTTTTTT,CSARDRQREDLTGELFF
TRBJ2-3,TRBD1,few,TRBV12-3/TRBV12-4,TGTGCCAGCAGTACACAGGGGAGTAGCACAGATACGCAGTATTTT,CASSTQGSSTDTQYF
TRBJ1-1,TRBD1,few,TRBV12-3/TRBV12-4,TGTGCCAGCAGTTTGGAGGGGGCGGTAACTGAAGCTTTCTTT,CASSLEGAVTEAFF
TRBJ2-1,TRBD1,few,TRBV7-9,TGTGCCAGCAGCCTGTCAACAGGGGTCTACAATGAGCAGTTCTTC,CASSLSTGVYNEQFF
TRBJ1-1,.,.,TRBV14,TGTGCCAGCAGCCAAGAGGGTACTGAAGCTTTCTTT,CASSQEGTEAFF
TRBJ2-1,.,few,TRBV12-3/TRBV12-4,TGTGCCAGCAGTACCCGACAGGCTCCGACCAATGAGCAGTTCTTC,CASSTRQAPTNEQFF
TRBJ2-1,TRBD2,many,TRBV12-5,TGTGCTAGTGGCATCGTAGCGGGCGCCGCCTACAATGAGCAGTTCTTC,CASGIVAGAAYNEQFF
TRBJ2-1,TRBD2,few,TRBV7-9,TGTGCCAGCAGCTTCAGGACTAGCGGGAGCTACAATGAGCAGTTCTTC,CASSFRTSGSYNEQFF
TRBJ2-1,.,.,TRBV19,TGTGCCAGTATGTGGGACCGAGGCAATGAGCAGTTCTTC,CASMWDRGNEQFF
TRBJ1-1,TRBD1,few,TRBV5-6,TGTGCCAGCAGATCCGGGACAGGGAACACTGAAGCTTTCTTT,CASRSGTGNTEAFF
TRBJ2-4,TRBD2,few,TRBV19,TGTGCCAGTAGTATCCTGCCTAGCGGGGGAAACATTCAGTACTTC,CASSILPSGGNIQYF
TRBJ1-3,TRBD1,few,TRBV6-6,TGTGCCAGCAGTACGGGACAGGGAAACACCATATATTTT,CASSTGQGNTIYF
TRBJ2-1,.,.,TRBV28,TGTGCCAGCAGGGACCGGATTGAAGGGCAGTTCTTC,CASRDRIEGQFF
TRBJ1-5,TRBD1,.,TRBV19,TGTGCCAGTAGTATATCGGGACAGGGTGGTCAGCCCCAGCATTTT,CASSISGQGGQPQHF
TRBJ2-7,TRBD1,few,TRBV5-6,TGTGCCAGCAGCTTGACAGGGGACCTTACCTACGAGCAGTACTTC,CASSLTGDLTYEQYF
TRBJ2-2,.,many,TRBV6-1,TGTGCCAGCAGTGAAAGGTCGGAGCGGTGGGCCGGGGAGCTGTTTTTT,CASSERSERWAGELFF
TRBJ1-5,.,many,TRBV27,TGTGCCAGCAGTCCAGGGGACGTCAATCAGCCCCAGCATTTT,CASSPGDVNQPQHF
TRBJ1-2,.,.,TRBV28,TGTGCCAGCAGTAACGACTCCCTCTATGGCTACACCTTC,CASSNDSLYGYTF
TRBJ2-1,.,.,TRBV30,TGTGCCTGGGGGACTTTTTCCTACAATGAGCAGTTCTTC,CAWGTFSYNEQFF
TRBJ1-2,TRBD1,few,TRBV6-1,TGTGCCAGCAGTGAAATTAACAGGGGGAACTATGGCTACACCTTC,CASSEINRGNYGYTF
TRBJ1-6,.,.,TRBV5-6,TGTGCCAGCAGCTTTGGGACCGGCCCGGGGTCACCCCTCCACTTT,CASSFGTGPGSPLHF